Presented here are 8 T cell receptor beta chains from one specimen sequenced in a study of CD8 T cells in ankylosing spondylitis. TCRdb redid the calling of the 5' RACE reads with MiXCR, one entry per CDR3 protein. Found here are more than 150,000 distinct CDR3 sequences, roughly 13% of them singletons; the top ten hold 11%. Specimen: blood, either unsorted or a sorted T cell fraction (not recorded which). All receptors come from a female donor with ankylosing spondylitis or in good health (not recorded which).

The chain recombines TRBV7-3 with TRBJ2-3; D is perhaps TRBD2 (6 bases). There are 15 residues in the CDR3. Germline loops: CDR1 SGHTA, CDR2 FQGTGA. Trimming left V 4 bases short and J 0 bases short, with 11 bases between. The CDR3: CASSSSVSSTDTQYF. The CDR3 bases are TGTGCCAGCAGCTCTAGCGTTTCTAGCACAGATACGCAGTATTTT.

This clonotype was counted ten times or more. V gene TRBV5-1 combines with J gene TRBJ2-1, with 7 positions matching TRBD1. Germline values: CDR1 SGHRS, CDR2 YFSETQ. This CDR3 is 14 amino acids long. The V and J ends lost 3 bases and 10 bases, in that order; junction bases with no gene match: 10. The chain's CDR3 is CASSYESGTDEQFF. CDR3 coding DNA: TGCGCCAGCAGCTATGAATCCGGGACAGACGAGCAGTTCTTC.

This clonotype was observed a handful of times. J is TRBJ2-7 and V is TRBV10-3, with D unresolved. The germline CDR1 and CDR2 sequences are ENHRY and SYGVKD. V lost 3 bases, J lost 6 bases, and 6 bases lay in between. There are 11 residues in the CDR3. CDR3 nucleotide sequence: TGTGCCATCAGTGACCGAAGCGAGCAGTACTTC. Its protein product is CAISDRSEQYF.

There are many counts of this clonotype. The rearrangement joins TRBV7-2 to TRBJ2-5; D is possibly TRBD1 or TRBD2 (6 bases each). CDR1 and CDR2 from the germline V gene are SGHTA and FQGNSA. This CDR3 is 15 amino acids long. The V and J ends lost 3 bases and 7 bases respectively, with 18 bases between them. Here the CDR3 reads CASSLLGGPVGTQYF. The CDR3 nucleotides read TGTGCCAGCAGCTTGCTAGGGGGGCCCGTGGGGACCCAGTACTTC. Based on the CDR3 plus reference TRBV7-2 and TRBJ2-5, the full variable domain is GAGVSQSPSNKVTEKGKDVELRCDPISGHTALYWYRQSLGQGLEFLIYFQGNSAPDKSGLPSDRFSAERTGGSVSTLTIQRTQQEDSAVYLCASSLLGGPVGTQYFGPGTRLLVL.

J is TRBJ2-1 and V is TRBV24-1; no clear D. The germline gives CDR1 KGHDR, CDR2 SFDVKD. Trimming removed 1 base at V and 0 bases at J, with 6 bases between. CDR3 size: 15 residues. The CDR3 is CATSDFWGSYNEQFF. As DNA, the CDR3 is TGTGCCACCAGTGATTTCTGGGGCTCCTACAATGAGCAGTTCTTC.

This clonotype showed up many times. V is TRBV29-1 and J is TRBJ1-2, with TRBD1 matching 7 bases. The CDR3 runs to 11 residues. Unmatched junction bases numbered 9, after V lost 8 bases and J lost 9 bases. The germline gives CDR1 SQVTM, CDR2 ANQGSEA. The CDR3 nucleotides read TGCAGCATATCCCGGGACAGCCGCTACACCTTC. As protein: CSISRDSRYTF.

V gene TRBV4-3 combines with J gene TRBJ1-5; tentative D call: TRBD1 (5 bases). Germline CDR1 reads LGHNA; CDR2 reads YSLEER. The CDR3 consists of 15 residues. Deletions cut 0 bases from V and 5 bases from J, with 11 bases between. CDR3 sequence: CASSQDWDEDQPQHF. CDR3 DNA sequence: TGCGCCAGCAGCCAAGATTGGGACGAGGATCAGCCCCAGCATTTT.

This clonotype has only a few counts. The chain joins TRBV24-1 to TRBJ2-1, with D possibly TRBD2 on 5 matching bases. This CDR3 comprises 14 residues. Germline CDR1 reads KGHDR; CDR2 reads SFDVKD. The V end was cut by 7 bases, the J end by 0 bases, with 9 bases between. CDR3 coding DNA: TGTGCCACCAGGGACTCCCGCTCCTACAATGAGCAGTTCTTC. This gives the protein CATRDSRSYNEQFF.